This is a list of T cell receptor beta chains from one sample in a study of shared clonotypes between healthy human individuals. Assay used: immunoSEQ multiplex PCR; TCRdb lists only in-frame clones, some missing. Found here are fewer than 600,000 clones, roughly four fifths of them singletons; the top ten hold 12%. Sequencing was carried out using PBMCs. These receptor sequences come from a woman between 35 and 50 years old in good health. Some clones in this sample may be carry-over from other donors' samples. Both conserved end residues are part of each CDR3. A D gene is named only where the DNA matches it firmly. Only part of the rows carry a size: once, few, many, or a class if the clone is expanded.

TRBD2	NA	TRBV25-1	TRBJ2-3	TGTGCCAGCAGTGAAGGACTAGCGGGAGCAGGAGATACGCAGTATTTT	CASSEGLAGAGDTQYF
TRBD1	NA	TRBV28	TRBJ1-5	TGTGCCAGCAGTCCCCGACAGGGATTTTTGGGGAATCAGCCCCAGCATTTT	CASSPRQGFLGNQPQHF
TRBD2	NA	TRBV5-1	TRBJ2-2	TGCGCCAGCAGCAGCCTTCCGGGGGGGAACACCGGGGAGCTGTTTTTT	CASSSLPGGNTGELFF
TRBD1	NA	TRBV14	TRBJ1-2	TGTGCCAGCAGCCAAGTGTCAGGGGGGATCTATGGCTACACCTTC	CASSQVSGGIYGYTF
TRBD1	NA	TRBV28	TRBJ1-2	TGTGCCAGCAGTCCACCGGGACAGTCGTATGGCTACACCTTC	CASSPPGQSYGYTF
NA	NA	TRBV14	TRBJ1-2	TGTGCCAGCAGCTCAGGGCGTTATGGCTACACCTTC	CASSSGRYGYTF
NA	NA	TRBV6-5	TRBJ2-1	TGTGCCAGCAGTTACGGTATAGCACGGAATGAGCAGTTCTTC	CASSYGIARNEQFF
TRBD2	many	TRBV30	TRBJ2-7	TGTGCCTGGAGGCCCTGGCGGGAGGGCCGCGAGCAGTGCTTC	CAWRPWREGREQCF
NA	NA	TRBV7-3	TRBJ2-3	TGTGCCAGCAGCCCCCGAGGAACTAGCACAGATACGCAGTATTTT	CASSPRGTSTDTQYF
NA	NA	TRBV10-2	TRBJ1-1	TGCGCCAGCACCCTGGGGAACACTGAAGCTTTCTTT	CASTLGNTEAFF
NA	NA	TRBV28	TRBJ2-6	TGTGCCAGCAGTTTATCGGGGTCCGGGGCCAACGTCCTGACTTTC	CASSLSGSGANVLTF
TRBD2	NA	TRBV18	TRBJ2-7	TGTGCCAGCTCACCGACTAGCGGGAGGACCTCCTACGAGCAGTACTTC	CASSPTSGRTSYEQYF
TRBD1	once	TRBV30	TRBJ1-2	TGTGCCTGGCGGGGTAGGGACAGACAGAGATATGGCTACACCTTC	CAWRGRDRQRYGYTF
NA	NA	TRBV27	TRBJ1-5	TGTGCCAGCAGCCCTATCGGCAGAGGCAATCAGCCCCAGCATTTT	CASSPIGRGNQPQHF
TRBD1	NA	TRBV5-1	TRBJ2-3	TGCGCCAGCAGCTCGGTCGACAGGGGTTTCGCAGATACGCAGTATTTT	CASSSVDRGFADTQYF
TRBD2	NA	TRBV27	TRBJ2-5	TGTGCCAGCAGCGCCGGGACTAGCGGGAGGGGGCAGACCCAGTACTTC	CASSAGTSGRGQTQYF
NA	NA	TRBV15	TRBJ2-5	TGTGCCACCAGCAGAGATAAAGAGACCCAGTACTTC	CATSRDKETQYF
NA	NA	TRBV10-3	TRBJ1-3	TGTGCCACCCAGGTGTTCCTTCAGGGAGAAAACACCATATATTTT	CATQVFLQGENTIYF
TRBD1	NA	TRBV5-1	TRBJ1-1	TGCGCCAGCAGCTCCCTGGGACAGGGGAGAGACACTGAAGCTTTCTTT	CASSSLGQGRDTEAFF
NA	NA	TRBV28	TRBJ1-2	TGTGCCAGCAGTGAACCAGGGAGCTATGGCTACACCTTC	CASSEPGSYGYTF
NA	NA	TRBV25-1	TRBJ2-3	TGTGCCAGCAGTGAATTAGGACTGGCTAGCACAGATACGCAGTATTTT	CASSELGLASTDTQYF
NA	NA	TRBV7-9	TRBJ2-5	TGTGCCAGCAGCTCGGGAGCATTGGTCAGGGAGACCCAGTACTTC	CASSSGALVRETQYF
TRBD2	NA	TRBV4-2	TRBJ2-7	TGTGCCAGCAGCCAAGAGGGGACTAGAGACTACGAGCAGTACTTC	CASSQEGTRDYEQYF
TRBD2	NA	TRBV7-3	TRBJ2-3	TGTGCCAGCAGCTTAAAGGGTAGCGGGATGCCCAATACGCAGTATTTT	CASSLKGSGMPNTQYF
NA	few	TRBV2	TRBJ2-7	TGTGCCAGCAGTGAAAGCTTGAGCTCCTACGAGCAGTACTTC	CASSESLSSYEQYF
TRBD1	few	TRBV19	TRBJ2-6	TGTGCCAGTAGTGCAATAAGGACAGGAACTGGGGCCAACGTCCTGACTTTC	CASSAIRTGTGANVLTF
NA	NA	TRBV15	TRBJ2-2	TGTGCCACCAGTCCGGATGGTACCGGGGAGCTGTTTTTT	CATSPDGTGELFF
TRBD1	NA	TRBV5-8	TRBJ2-5	TGTGCCAGCACCCCACCGGGACAGGGATTTGAGACCCAGTACTTC	CASTPPGQGFETQYF
NA	few	TRBV19	TRBJ2-6	TGTGCCAGTAGTATAGGAGCTCAGGGGGCCAACGTCCTGACTTTC	CASSIGAQGANVLTF
NA	NA	TRBV6-1	TRBJ1-5	TGTGCCAGCAGTGAGACCGTGGGGCAGCCCCAGCATTTT	CASSETVGQPQHF
NA	once	TRBV28	TRBJ1-1	TGTGCCAGCAGTTCGCCCAACTCGACACCTTTCTTT	CASSSPNSTPFF